This T cell receptor beta chain was obtained from a study of blood T cell repertoires in COVID-19. TCRdb's copy holds only in-frame clones and misses some; the assay was immunoSEQ multiplex PCR. The sample contains a few hundred thousand clones, approximately 86% of which appear only once. Between the trimmed V and J ends, which lost 5 bases and 6 bases, there was a span of 13 bases. Germline loops: CDR1 GTSNPN, CDR2 SVGIG (reference sequence). CDR3 size: 13 residues. Sequencing was carried out using PBMCs or T cells enriched from blood (not recorded which). This TCR was recovered from a woman aged 50 to 60 who had recovered from COVID-19. J is TRBJ2-2 and V is TRBV30, with TRBD1 as a possible D gene (5 bases). The CDR3 loop reads CAWSVQGAGELFF. CDR3 sequence (DNA): TGTGCCTGGTCCGTCCAGGGTGCCGGGGAGCTGTTTTTT.